This T cell receptor beta chain was sequenced during a study of OX40 agonist ivuxolimab in advanced cancers. This clone was recorded once. TCRdb's table, derived via immunoSEQ multiplex PCR, lists solely in-frame clones and lacks some. Here the sample spans just under 45,000 clones, about 80% being singletons. The germline V gene encodes CDR1 MDHEN and CDR2 SYDVKM. V lost 6 bases, J lost 4 bases, and 18 bases lay in between. The CDR3 has 15 amino acids. J is TRBJ1-1 and V is TRBV28; maybe TRBD1 (6 bases). The source was CD4+ or CD8+ T cells sorted from blood, collected in a trial of the OX40 agonist ivuxolimab. This clonotype was sampled from an adult with an advanced solid tumor such as melanoma, head and neck, liver or kidney cancer. CDR3 bases: TGTGCCAGCAGCGATCCCCAGGGGAGGGGCACTGAAGCTTTCTTT. Protein: CASSDPQGRGTEAFF.